This TCR beta chain was captured in a study of blood T cells in healthy people across ages. Details on this clonotype: Its antigen is unidentified.

Samples each had at least 6 micrograms of total RNA extracted. Sample-barcoded 5' priming and a J-beta primer mix drove a second PCR of about 6 to 11 cycles. TCRdb re-analysed the 5' RACE reads in MiXCR, keeping a single row per CDR3 protein. The data hold over 1,200,000 distinct CDR3 sequences, with approximately 60% observed a single time. The ends were cut back, 4 bases at V and 4 bases at J, with 18 bases in the middle. The germline gives CDR1 SGHTA, CDR2 FQGNSA. This CDR3 has 16 residues. Study-level points and caveats: Naive T cell percentage by flow cytometry tracked strongly with beta diversity.

V gene TRBV7-2 combines with J gene TRBJ2-3; TRBD2 might be the D (7 bases). This TCR was sampled from a man aged 18 to 29 in good health. The sequenced material came from blood. The CDR3 loop reads CASSWRGGGGSDTQYF. In DNA form, the CDR3 reads TGTGCCAGCAGCTGGCGTGGCGGGGGCGGATCAGATACGCAGTATTTT.